This entry lists 29 T cell receptor beta chains sequenced from one sample in a study of cytomegalovirus exposure and HLA in healthy donors. This table comes from immunoSEQ multiplex PCR, and its TCRdb copy is limited to in-frame clones, with some not included. This table holds some 240,000 clones, about nine tenths found once. The sequenced sample was PBMCs. The receptors were gathered from a woman aged 18-30 years in good health and CMV-seropositive.

The chain is built from TRBV7-2 and TRBJ2-5; D not resolved. V gave up 3 bases and J gave up 8 bases, with 7 bases separating them. Germline CDR1 and CDR2: SGHTA and FQGNSA. CDR3 size: 11 residues. The CDR3 coding sequence is TGTGCCAGCAGCTTCAGGTTAACCCAGTACTTC. It specifies CASSFRLTQYF.

The gene calls are TRBV10-1 and TRBJ1-2, with D unresolved. The CDR3 runs to 13 residues. The V and J ends lost 4 bases and 4 bases respectively, with 10 bases between them. Per the germline V gene, CDR1 is WNHNN and CDR2 is SYGVQD (reference sequence). The CDR3, as DNA: TGCGCCAGCAGTGCTTCAGGTTCCTATGGCTACACCTTC. Its translation is CASSASGSYGYTF.

The chain links TRBV27 to TRBJ2-2; 9 nucleotides agree with TRBD2. Germline V gives CDR1 MNHEY, CDR2 SMNVEV (reference sequence). V trimming: 5 bases; J trimming: 0 bases; junction bases outside the gene matches: 13. The CDR3 spans 19 residues. DNA of the CDR3: TGTGCCAGCAGTCCGACCGGGACTAGCATCTTCGCGAACACCGGGGAGCTGTTTTTT. This codes for CASSPTGTSIFANTGELFF.

This clone was seen just once. V is TRBV7-3 and J is TRBJ1-1, with 7 bases lining up with TRBD1. CDR1 is SGHTA, CDR2 FQGTGA, per germline. This CDR3 region has 18 residues. V lost 5 bases, J lost 0 bases, and 15 bases stayed unmatched. The CDR3 bases are TGTGCCAGCAGCCCAAAACCCGGGACAGCCAGTATGAACACTGAAGCTTTCTTT. Translating gives CASSPKPGTASMNTEAFF.

The rearrangement links TRBV5-6 to TRBJ2-1, with TRBD2 matching 8 bases. V shed 0 bases, J shed 1 base, and the junction held 3 bases outside the gene matches. CDR1 is SGHDT and CDR2 is YYEEEE in the germline V gene. The CDR3 is made up of 16 amino acids. The CDR3 protein is CASSLAGRGSYNEQFF. The CDR3 DNA follows: TGTGCCAGCAGCTTGGCCGGGAGGGGATCCTACAATGAGCAGTTCTTC.

The gene calls are TRBV5-6 and TRBJ1-5; D call uncertain. The germline V gene has CDR1 SGHDT and CDR2 YYEEEE. Trimming left V 0 bases short and J 0 bases short, with 10 bases between. The CDR3 length is 16 residues. Here the CDR3 DNA reads TGTGCCAGCAGCTTGGGAGCGGCATATAGCAATCAGCCCCAGCATTTT. Protein product: CASSLGAAYSNQPQHF.

CDR3 residues: CASSGDRGRRYSNQPQHF. The CDR3 DNA sequence: TGTGCCAGCAGTGGGGACAGGGGGCGCCGTTATAGCAATCAGCCCCAGCATTTT. The rearrangement uses TRBV6-1 and TRBJ1-5, with 12 positions matching TRBD1. CDR3 length: 18 amino acids. Germline V CDR1 and CDR2: MNHNS, SASEGT. The J segment lost 0 bases and the V segment lost 4 bases, leaving 7 bases of the junction unmatched.

V and J are TRBV9 and TRBJ1-2, with D unresolved. Deletions cut 0 bases from V and 4 bases from J, with 10 bases between. Germline CDR1 is SGDLS and CDR2 is YYNGEE. The CDR3 extends over 14 amino acids. The chain's CDR3 is CASSVGTVGYGYTF. As DNA, the CDR3 is TGTGCCAGCAGCGTAGGAACAGTGGGCTATGGCTACACCTTC.

The chain joins TRBV2 to TRBJ2-1; TRBD2 aligns across 11 bases. CDR1 SNHLY and CDR2 FYNNEI come from the germline V gene. The CDR3 covers 17 residues. With V trimmed by 4 bases and J by 1 base, 6 bases remained unmatched. CDR3 bases: TGTGCCAGCAGTGGGTTTAGCGGGAGGGTATCCTACAATGAGCAGTTCTTC. Translation gives CASSGFSGRVSYNEQFF.

The chain carries TRBV5-1 and TRBJ1-2; D call uncertain. The CDR3 consists of 15 residues. V was clipped by 4 bases and J by 2 bases, with 15 bases between them. Looked up from germline, CDR1 is SGHRS and CDR2 is YFSETQ. CDR3 in DNA: TGCGCCAGCAGCCCCATGACCGGGGAAAACTATGGCTACACCTTC. Translated, it gives CASSPMTGENYGYTF.

This chain uses TRBV2 with TRBJ2-5; tentative D call: TRBD2 (6 bases). V lost 3 bases and J lost 1, with 9 bases in between. The germline V gene encodes CDR1 SNHLY and CDR2 FYNNEI. The CDR3 runs to 14 residues. This chain's CDR3 is CASSDGRGQETQYF. CDR3 DNA sequence: TGTGCCAGCAGTGACGGGCGGGGCCAAGAGACCCAGTACTTC.

V usage is TRBV9 and J usage is TRBJ2-2, with 7 bases identical to TRBD2. V was pared by 3 bases and J by 0 bases, with 5 bases of the junction left unmatched. Germline CDR1 SGDLS, CDR2 YYNGEE. The CDR3 spans 16 residues. The CDR3 is CASSGGGTPNTGELFF. CDR3 coding DNA: TGTGCCAGCAGCGGGGGGGGGACGCCGAACACCGGGGAGCTGTTTTTT.

V usage is TRBV5-4 and J usage is TRBJ2-7; 7 bases agree with TRBD1. V lost 4 bases and J lost 5; bases outside the gene matches: 21. This CDR3 comprises 18 residues. Germline V gene sequence: CDR1 SGHNT, CDR2 YYREEE (reference sequence). The CDR3 bases are TGTGCCAGCAGCCCGGGGACAGCCTCCCTACCGCTCGTCCACGAGCAGTACTTC. Translated, it gives CASSPGTASLPLVHEQYF.

V gene TRBV28 combines with J gene TRBJ2-3, with D hard to call. Per germline, CDR1 MDHEN and CDR2 SYDVKM. Trimming stripped 10 bases from V and 3 bases from J, with 14 bases between. The CDR3 is 13 residues long. This chain's CDR3 is CAIVGDVTDTQYF. The CDR3 DNA is TGTGCCATCGTCGGAGATGTAACAGATACGCAGTATTTT.

This chain connects TRBV28 to TRBJ1-5; D is perhaps TRBD1 (5 bases). The germline V gene has CDR1 MDHEN and CDR2 SYDVKM. With 8 bases removed from V and 0 bases from J, the gap between germline ends came to 17 bases. CDR3 length: 16 residues. CDR3 sequence reads: CASFDWDYNSNQPQHF. In DNA, the CDR3 is TGTGCCAGCTTTGACTGGGACTATAATAGCAATCAGCCCCAGCATTTT.

The rearrangement joins TRBV2 to TRBJ2-7; 10 bases match TRBD1. Germline values: CDR1 SNHLY, CDR2 FYNNEI. With V trimmed by 6 bases and J by 7 bases, 15 bases remained unmatched. The CDR3 covers 16 residues. In DNA, the CDR3 is TGTGCCAGCAGGCGTACGCGCGGGACAGGGGACAAGGAGCAGTACTTC. This translates into CASRRTRGTGDKEQYF.

V gene TRBV27 combines with J gene TRBJ1-2; 7 bases line up with TRBD1. CDR3 size: 13 residues. Germline-derived CDR1 and CDR2 are MNHEY and SMNVEV (reference sequence). V lost 6 bases to trimming and J lost 4 bases; unmatched junction nucleotides: 5. CDR3 residues: CASRSQGFYGYTF. The CDR3 DNA sequence: TGTGCCAGCAGATCACAGGGGTTCTATGGCTACACCTTC.

The gene calls are TRBV7-2 and TRBJ2-1; TRBD1 matches 8 bases. Looked up from germline, CDR1 is SGHTA and CDR2 is FQGNSA. The V and J ends lost 7 bases and 2 bases, in that order; junction bases with no gene match: 4. The CDR3 totals 14 residues. This CDR3 reads CASMDRVAYNEQFF. CDR3 DNA sequence: TGTGCCAGCATGGACAGGGTCGCCTACAATGAGCAGTTCTTC.

V gene TRBV25-1 combines with J gene TRBJ2-5; the D gene is possibly TRBD1 (6 bases). CDR1 is MGHDK and CDR2 is SYGVNS in the germline V gene. This CDR3 spans 17 amino acids. V was trimmed by 4 bases and J by 4 bases, leaving 22 bases between them. Here the CDR3 reads CASSAPDRTDVGETQYF. CDR3 DNA sequence: TGTGCCAGCAGTGCCCCAGACAGGACCGACGTCGGAGAGACCCAGTACTTC.

The V and J genes are TRBV15 and TRBJ2-7; TRBD2 agrees at 7 bases. J was trimmed by 8 bases and V by 0 bases; bases with no gene match: 13. The CDR3 loop spans 16 amino acids. The germline CDR1 and CDR2 sequences are LNHNV and YYDKDF (reference sequence). CDR3 nucleotides: TGTGCCACCAGCAGAGAGAGAAGCGGGGTTCGTCAACAGCAGTACTTC. It is translated as CATSRERSGVRQQQYF.

This rearrangement joins TRBV28 to TRBJ2-7; 7 bases agree with TRBD1. This CDR3 contains 15 residues. Germline-derived CDR1 and CDR2 are MDHEN and SYDVKM. J was trimmed by 1 base and V by 8 bases; bases with no gene match: 11. CDR3 residues: CASSPPTGRSYEQYF. The CDR3 DNA reads as TGTGCCAGCTCTCCGCCGACAGGGAGATCCTACGAGCAGTACTTC.

The J gene is TRBJ1-1, the V gene TRBV28; D is possibly TRBD1 (5 bases). Germline V gene lookup returns CDR1 MDHEN and CDR2 SYDVKM. The germline V and J ends were trimmed by 5 bases and 8 bases, with 12 bases remaining between them. CDR3 length: 12 residues. CDR3 protein: CASSLGQSEAFF. CDR3 nucleotides: TGTGCCAGCAGTCTCGGACAATCCGAAGCTTTCTTT.

J is TRBJ1-2 and V is TRBV27; 11 bases match TRBD1. The germline CDR1 and CDR2 sequences are MNHEY and SMNVEV (reference sequence). The CDR3 totals 11 residues. V shed 9 bases, J shed 7 bases, and the junction held 1 base outside the gene matches. CDR3 protein: CASGQGAGYTF. CDR3 bases: TGTGCCAGTGGACAGGGGGCTGGCTACACCTTC.

The V call is TRBV7-9, the J call TRBJ2-7, with 7 bases that match TRBD2. Germline V lookup: CDR1 SEHNR, CDR2 FQNEAQ (reference sequence). CDR3 length: 14 amino acids. V was clipped by 3 bases and J by 2 bases; unmatched bases: 4. In DNA, the CDR3 is TGTGCCAGCAGCTTCGCGGGAGCAGCCTACGAGCAGTACTTC. The encoded protein is CASSFAGAAYEQYF.

The chain is built from TRBV9 and TRBJ2-1; tentatively, D is TRBD2 (5 bases). Germline V gene sequence: CDR1 SGDLS, CDR2 YYNGEE. Trimming pared 0 bases from V and 0 bases from J, leaving 10 bases between. The CDR3 spans 16 residues. This CDR3 reads CASSVDEGSSYNEQFF. CDR3 sequence (DNA): TGTGCCAGCAGCGTAGACGAGGGCTCCTCCTACAATGAGCAGTTCTTC.

This chain joins TRBV5-4 and TRBJ2-6; D is uncertain. The CDR3 sequence is 15 residues long. V lost 0 bases and J 0 bases, leaving 4 bases between the germline ends. Germline lookup yields CDR1 SGHNT and CDR2 YYREEE (reference sequence). The CDR3 region has the DNA TGTGCCAGCAGCTTGGATAGCTCTGGGGCCAACGTCCTGACTTTC. Encoded protein: CASSLDSSGANVLTF.

The genes are TRBV10-3 and TRBJ1-2; D unclear. The CDR3 has 14 residues. The V end lost 4 bases, the J end lost 3 bases, and 12 bases lay between the germline ends. The germline V gene encodes CDR1 ENHRY and CDR2 SYGVKD. Here the CDR3 DNA reads TGTGCCATCAGTGGAGACACGACCTACTATGGCTACACCTTC. Amino acids: CAISGDTTYYGYTF.

This CDR3 is CASSFGMNTEAFF. The CDR3, as DNA: TGTGCCAGCAGTTTCGGGATGAACACTGAAGCTTTCTTT. V gene TRBV27 combines with J gene TRBJ1-1, with D unresolved. This CDR3 region has 13 residues. Germline V gene lookup returns CDR1 MNHEY and CDR2 SMNVEV (reference sequence). The V end lost 3 bases, the J end lost 0 bases, and 5 bases lay between the germline ends.

This chain joins TRBV5-6 and TRBJ2-1; 8 nucleotides line up with TRBD1. V trimming: 0 bases; J trimming: 6 bases; junction bases outside the gene matches: 5. Per germline, CDR1 SGHDT and CDR2 YYEEEE. This CDR3 comprises 15 residues. CDR3 coding DNA: TGTGCCAGCAGCTTGGCAGGGGGCAGGGGCAATGAGCAGTTCTTC. Translation gives CASSLAGGRGNEQFF.